A selection of T cell receptor beta chains follows, all from one sample in a study of shared clonotypes between healthy human individuals. Produced via immunoSEQ multiplex PCR; TCRdb's table is partial and in-frame only. The sample includes around 330,000 clones, about 74% of them seen just once. Sequences were obtained from memory CD4+ T cells sorted from blood. The receptors derive from a young man in good health. Each CDR3 is given with its conserved first and last residue. Fields, in order: J gene, clone size, V gene, D gene, CDR3 DNA, CDR3 protein. The D gene is left open where the match is weak. Clone sizes are given selectively: once, few, many, or a class where the clone is expanded.

>TRBJ1-4|.|TRBV14|TRBD1
TGTGCCAGCAGCCAAGTCGGACAGGGCGTGTTTTTT
CASSQVGQGVFF
>TRBJ2-3|once|TRBV29-1|.
TGCAGCGCGGGGGCGGGAGAAGGAGATACGCAGTATTTT
CSAGAGEGDTQYF
>TRBJ1-2|.|TRBV27|.
TGTGCCAGCAGCGTAACCGGGGGTACGAACTATGGCTACACCTTC
CASSVTGGTNYGYTF
>TRBJ2-3|.|TRBV28|.
TGTGCCAGCAGTTATGGGGCCAGGTCCACAGATACGCAGTATTTT
CASSYGARSTDTQYF
>TRBJ2-7|.|TRBV5-8|.
TGTGCCAGCAGCTTGGTTGCCAGCGTCTACGAGCAGTACTTC
CASSLVASVYEQYF
>TRBJ2-5|.|TRBV2|TRBD2
TGTGCCAGCAGTGTACTAGCGGGGGCGGGGGAGACCCAGTACTTC
CASSVLAGAGETQYF
>TRBJ1-3|.|TRBV4-3|.
TGCGCCAGCAGCCAAGTAGGGTCCTCTGGAAACACCATATATTTT
CASSQVGSSGNTIYF
>TRBJ2-4|.|TRBV28|.
TGTGCCAGCTCCTTAACCCAGGTGAACATTCAGTACTTC
CASSLTQVNIQYF
>TRBJ2-7|.|TRBV11-2|TRBD2
TGTGCCAGCAGCTTTCCCACTAGCGGGGGAACCTACGAGCAGTACTTC
CASSFPTSGGTYEQYF
>TRBJ2-2|.|TRBV6-6|TRBD2
TGTGCCAGCGTAGCGGGAGTGATCGGGGAGCTGTTTTTT
CASVAGVIGELFF
>TRBJ2-7|few|TRBV27|.
TGTGCCAGGCCAGGGCGACCCGGAGTAGCGAACGAGCAGTACTTC
CARPGRPGVANEQYF
>TRBJ2-5|.|TRBV15|TRBD1
TGTGCCACCAGGAGGGGGCACCAAGAGACCCAGTACTTC
CATRRGHQETQYF
>TRBJ1-4|.|TRBV5-1|.
TGCGCCAGCAGCTTGCGGCTTGGGACAACTTCAACTAATGAAAAACTGTTTTTT
CASSLRLGTTSTNEKLFF
>TRBJ2-7|.|TRBV11-3|.
TGTGCCAGCAGCTTAGGTGGGAGTGCCTACGAGCAGTACTTC
CASSLGGSAYEQYF
>TRBJ1-1|few|TRBV5-5|.
TGTGCCAGCAGCTTGGTAGGGAGAGGGACTGAAGCTTTCTTT
CASSLVGRGTEAFF
>TRBJ1-1|.|TRBV2|TRBD1
TGTGCCAGCAGTGAAACAGGGGGCTTGACTGAAGCTTTCTTT
CASSETGGLTEAFF
>TRBJ2-5|.|TRBV7-9|TRBD1
TGTGCCAGCAGTCCGCAGGGGGTGGAGACCCAGTACTTC
CASSPQGVETQYF
>TRBJ1-1|.|TRBV7-2|.
TGTGCCAGCAGCTTAGGAGGGTGGGGCACTGAAGCTTTCTTT
CASSLGGWGTEAFF
>TRBJ2-1|.|TRBV11-2|.
TGTGCCAGCAGCTGGACACCGGACAATGAGCAGTTCTTC
CASSWTPDNEQFF
>TRBJ2-7|.|TRBV27|.
TGTGCCAGCAGTTCACCCTACGACTACGAGCAGTACTTC
CASSSPYDYEQYF
>TRBJ1-1|.|TRBV25-1|.
TGTGCCAGCAGTGATCTCTCAGTACAGGGGAACACTGAAGCTTTCTTT
CASSDLSVQGNTEAFF
>TRBJ1-5|few|TRBV18|.
TGTGCCAGCTCCTTACCGGGGGGCCAGCCCCAGCATTTT
CASSLPGGQPQHF
>TRBJ2-1|.|TRBV12-5|.
TGTGCTAGTGGTTTTCAGGGAGATCAGGAGCAGTTCTTC
CASGFQGDQEQFF
>TRBJ2-5|.|TRBV11-3|TRBD2
TGTGCCAGCAGCTTCGGACCTAGCGGTCTCTTTGGGAGGGAGACCCAGTACTTC
CASSFGPSGLFGRETQYF
>TRBJ1-1|few|TRBV2|.
TGTGCCAGCAGTGATTACACTGAAGCTTTCTTT
CASSDYTEAFF
>TRBJ1-1|once|TRBV10-3|.
TGTGCCATCAGGGATAAGAACACTGAAGCTTTCTTT
CAIRDKNTEAFF
>TRBJ1-5|.|TRBV2|TRBD1
TGTGCCAGCAGCCTAGACAGGGTAGCATGGGGTCAGCCCCAGCATTTT
CASSLDRVAWGQPQHF
>TRBJ2-5|.|TRBV11-2|TRBD2
TGTGCCAGCAGCCAGGGACTAGCGGGAGGGGAGACCCAGTACTTC
CASSQGLAGGETQYF
>TRBJ2-3|.|TRBV11-1|TRBD2
TGTGCCAGCAGTCCGACTAGCGGGTTAGGGTCAGATACGCAGTATTTT
CASSPTSGLGSDTQYF
>TRBJ2-4|many|TRBV11-2|TRBD1
TGTGCCAGCAGCACCCAGGGGGCTGGTATAGCCAAAAACATTCAGTACTTC
CASSTQGAGIAKNIQYF
>TRBJ2-2|.|TRBV27|.
TGTGCCAGCAGTTTGGGTATGGGGACCCCCACCGGGGAGCTGTTTTTT
CASSLGMGTPTGELFF
>TRBJ2-7|.|TRBV7-6|.
TGTGCCAGCAGCCCTTCACCCTACGAGCAGTACTTC
CASSPSPYEQYF
>TRBJ2-7|.|TRBV7-8|.
TGTGCCAGCAGCTTAGCGGCGCCAGGGGGGAATTACGAGCAGTACTTC
CASSLAAPGGNYEQYF
>TRBJ1-2|.|TRBV6-5|TRBD1
TGTGCCAGCAGTTACAAAGGACAGGTCGACTATGGCTACACCTTC
CASSYKGQVDYGYTF
>TRBJ2-1|.|TRBV11-2|TRBD2
TGTGCCAGCGGGGAGCGGGAGTACAATGAGCAGTTCTTC
CASGEREYNEQFF
>TRBJ2-1|.|TRBV7-3|TRBD2
TGTGCCAGCAGCCTGAACTCCGGGACTAGCGGGCGGCAGTTCTTC
CASSLNSGTSGRQFF
>TRBJ1-2|.|TRBV25-1|.
.
CASSDFRGVNYGYTF
>TRBJ1-5|few|TRBV27|.
TGTGCCAGCAGTACGATTAGCAATCAGCCCCAGCATTTT
CASSTISNQPQHF
>TRBJ2-3|.|TRBV6-1|TRBD2
TGTGCCAGCAGTGTTGGGCGGGGGATAACAGATACGCAGTATTTT
CASSVGRGITDTQYF
>TRBJ2-7|few|TRBV5-4|.
TGTGCCAGCAGCTCGGATCTTTTGGGGGGCAGCTCCTACGAGCAGTACTTC
CASSSDLLGGSSYEQYF
>TRBJ2-3|many|TRBV30|TRBD1
TGTGCCTGGAGCCCCCTCCCTGGACAGGGTGCCACAGATACGCAGTATTTT
CAWSPLPGQGATDTQYF
>TRBJ2-1|.|TRBV29-1|.
TGCAGCGCCCTATACAGGGTACGGTCTAAAGGCTACAATGAGCAGTTCTTC
CSALYRVRSKGYNEQFF
>TRBJ2-3|few|TRBV29-1|.
TGCAGCGTCCAGACTCGGGACGGCTGGGATACGCAGTATTTT
CSVQTRDGWDTQYF
>TRBJ1-1|.|TRBV5-1|.
TGCGCCAGCAGCTTGAGCCACACGGGGGCGCGGGCCGAAGCTTTCTTT
CASSLSHTGARAEAFF
>TRBJ2-3|.|TRBV11-2|.
TGTGCCAGCAGCCCTTTCAGCCAGGGAACAGATACGCAGTATTTT
CASSPFSQGTDTQYF
>TRBJ2-5|.|TRBV10-2|.
TGCGCCAGCAGTGGGTCGTCGGCGGGAGAGACCCAGTACTTC
CASSGSSAGETQYF
>TRBJ2-1|.|TRBV2|TRBD2
TGTGCCAGCAGTCCGGGACTAGCGAATGAGCAGTTCTTC
CASSPGLANEQFF
>TRBJ2-1|.|TRBV19|TRBD1
TGTGCCGTAGGGGCTGTACAGGGGTCCTACAATGAGCAGTTCTTC
CAVGAVQGSYNEQFF
>TRBJ2-7|.|TRBV19|.
TGTGCCAGTAGTACAACCCCTTACGAGCAGTACTTC
CASSTTPYEQYF